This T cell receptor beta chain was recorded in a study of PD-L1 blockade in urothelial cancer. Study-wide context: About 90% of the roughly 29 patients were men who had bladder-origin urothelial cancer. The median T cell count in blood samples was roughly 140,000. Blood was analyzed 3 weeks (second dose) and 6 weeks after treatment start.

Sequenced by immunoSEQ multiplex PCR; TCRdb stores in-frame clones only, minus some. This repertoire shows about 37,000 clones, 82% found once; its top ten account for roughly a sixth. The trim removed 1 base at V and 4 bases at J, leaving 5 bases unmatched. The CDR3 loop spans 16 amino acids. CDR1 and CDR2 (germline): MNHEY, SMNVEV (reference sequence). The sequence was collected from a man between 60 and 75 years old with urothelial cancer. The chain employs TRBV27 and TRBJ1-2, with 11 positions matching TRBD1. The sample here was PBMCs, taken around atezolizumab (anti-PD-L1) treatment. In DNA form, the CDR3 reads TGTGCCAGCAGTTTATGGGGACAGGGGGGTGCCTATGGCTACACCTTC. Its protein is CASSLWGQGGAYGYTF.